This note documents a single TCR beta chain sequence. These data come from a study of blood T cell repertoires in COVID-19. Study background: Sample material is recorded as cDNA or gDNA derived from T cells, B-cell-depleted T cells, or PBMCs.

The V and J ends lost 7 bases and 3 bases, in that order; junction bases with no gene match: 11. Germline V gives CDR1 SQVTM, CDR2 ANQGSEA. There are 15 residues in the CDR3. In the authors' methods: The assay estimated nucleated cells by amplifying reference gene primers. TCRdb's table, derived via immunoSEQ multiplex PCR, lists solely in-frame clones and lacks some. For V, J and clone size, that table is used; D and trimming come from the DNA. This sample carries around 300,000 clones, 80% to 90% of them seen once, and the ten largest clones take 1%. The chain links TRBV29-1 to TRBJ2-1; 8 bases align to TRBD2. The clonotype was recovered from a man aged 50-60 years with active or convalescent COVID-19. The specimen sequenced was peripheral blood. For the CDR3, the DNA is TGCAGCGCCCCGTTCGGGGGGGCCCTCTACAATGAGCAGTTCTTC. It is translated as CSAPFGGALYNEQFF.